A selection of T cell receptor beta chains follows, all from one sample in a study of cytomegalovirus exposure and HLA in healthy donors. Profiled with immunoSEQ multiplex PCR; TCRdb holds only in-frame clones, not every one. The sample holds more than 150,000 clones, around 82% seen once. Material for sequencing was PBMCs. These receptors all stem from a boy younger than 18 in good health and CMV-seronegative. Both conserved end residues are part of each CDR3. Each record gives: CDR3 length, J gene, D gene, V gene, CDR3 protein. The D gene is left open where the match is weak.

13 | TRBJ2-3 | . | TRBV6-1 | CASSDIYTDTQYF
16 | TRBJ2-7 | . | TRBV7-9 | CASSLLGGDSAYEQYF
17 | TRBJ2-7 | TRBD2 | TRBV5-6 | CASSPGLAGFKRGEQYF
14 | TRBJ2-5 | TRBD2 | TRBV4-3 | CASSQVGGEETQYF
11 | TRBJ2-1 | . | TRBV5-1 | CASSSFGEQFF
12 | TRBJ1-2 | . | TRBV9 | CASGGGSTGYTF
14 | TRBJ1-1 | TRBD1 | TRBV10-3 | CAISEQGGTTEAFF
17 | TRBJ1-4 | TRBD1 | TRBV7-2 | CASSSYYEGATNEKLFF
16 | TRBJ1-2 | TRBD1 | TRBV7-2 | CASSFWLDRGYYGYTF
14 | TRBJ1-4 | TRBD1 | TRBV5-8 | CASSPDRGFGKLFF
12 | TRBJ2-3 | . | TRBV5-6 | CASSYGTDTQYF
13 | TRBJ2-5 | . | TRBV19 | CASSIDLEGTQYF
14 | TRBJ1-2 | . | TRBV5-5 | CASSLGAANYGYTF
15 | TRBJ2-1 | . | TRBV5-6 | CASSSVADSYNEQFF
10 | TRBJ2-7 | . | TRBV5-8 | CAWNPGTPAF
15 | TRBJ1-5 | . | TRBV4-3 | CASSQEKRSNQPQHF
16 | TRBJ2-3 | TRBD2 | TRBV7-9 | CASSRLAGGYTDTQYF
18 | TRBJ1-1 | TRBD1 | TRBV19 | CASSIVGQGLGLNTEAFF
14 | TRBJ2-7 | TRBD1 | TRBV29-1 | CSVEAGTGPYEQYF
15 | TRBJ2-3 | TRBD2 | TRBV4-3 | CASSQAGGGTDTQYF
15 | TRBJ1-2 | TRBD1 | TRBV6-5 | CASSYDDRVFGGYTF
14 | TRBJ1-5 | TRBD1 | TRBV28 | CASSRDRAGQPQHF
13 | TRBJ1-5 | . | TRBV29-1 | CSVAGGSNQPQHF
15 | TRBJ2-2 | . | TRBV12-2 | CASRLGQGDTGELFF
14 | TRBJ1-2 | TRBD1 | TRBV5-1 | CASSPDRGDYGYTF
15 | TRBJ1-2 | TRBD1 | TRBV2 | CASRGTGKTNYGYTF
14 | TRBJ1-1 | . | TRBV27 | CASSLSGLQTEAFF
13 | TRBJ2-5 | TRBD1 | TRBV7-8 | CASSQGQKETQYF
16 | TRBJ2-7 | TRBD1 | TRBV7-6 | CASSQGGQEFMYEQYF
16 | TRBJ2-5 | TRBD2 | TRBV7-9 | CSSSSPTSGNQETQYF
16 | TRBJ2-4 | . | TRBV28 | CASSPRGELAKNIQYF
15 | TRBJ2-5 | TRBD1 | TRBV5-1 | CASSPVGTGQETQYF
15 | TRBJ1-4 | TRBD1 | TRBV25-1 | CASSEYMDRGGKLFF
14 | TRBJ2-5 | . | TRBV5-1 | CASSPRDFQETQYF
16 | TRBJ1-5 | TRBD1 | TRBV30 | CAWSAMGTEVNQPQHF
15 | TRBJ1-1 | . | TRBV9 | CASSVGHRSNTEAFF
16 | TRBJ1-1 | . | TRBV2 | CASSDSQWSGNTEAFF
15 | TRBJ1-1 | TRBD1 | TRBV28 | CASSLGTGGLGEAFF
13 | TRBJ1-2 | TRBD1 | TRBV7-3 | CASSQPGTGVYTF
13 | TRBJ1-1 | . | TRBV28 | CASSLGGGAIAFF
16 | TRBJ1-1 | . | TRBV9 | CASSVAATDMNTEAFF
16 | TRBJ2-2 | TRBD2 | TRBV19 | CASIGTSGSSSGELFF
14 | TRBJ1-2 | . | TRBV5-8 | CASSLPRGYYGYTF
16 | TRBJ2-2 | TRBD2 | TRBV9 | CASSVGTSGRRGELFF
13 | TRBJ1-1 | . | TRBV6-5 | CASSQLLGGVAFF
16 | . | TRBD2 | TRBV13 | CASSQTSGSYSYEQYF
15 | TRBJ2-7 | TRBD1 | TRBV6-5 | CASSMPGTGVYEQYF
13 | TRBJ1-5 | . | TRBV10-3 | CAISSDSNQPQHF
16 | TRBJ2-5 | TRBD2 | TRBV5-1 | CASSRASGGFQETQYF
15 | TRBJ2-7 | . | TRBV10-3 | CAIRGGAATPYEQYF
18 | TRBJ2-7 | TRBD1 | TRBV14 | CASSQTDRVYRAPFEQYF
15 | TRBJ1-2 | . | TRBV14 | CASSQDLPVRSGYTF
15 | TRBJ2-5 | . | TRBV18 | CASSLPSSGQETQYF
13 | TRBJ1-2 | . | TRBV7-6 | CASSPGRSYGYTF